This T cell receptor beta chain is from a study of blood T cell repertoires in COVID-19 (dated by TCRdb to about 2020). Describing the broader study: Samples covering the acute and convalescent phases of COVID-19 were provided by collaborators in the United States, Italy and Spain. The material from the prospective study consisted of cDNA or gDNA derived from T cells, B-cell-depleted T cells, or PBMCs. The repertoires were released in a freely available public database intended as a resource for research on the immune response to SARS-CoV-2. The samples were drawn from two sources: the first 160 participants of the ongoing ImmuneRACE study, and 950 to 1,500 subjects contributed by 6 global collaborators. The sample metadata nearly always contained a de-identified subject ID, COVID-19 status, age in years and sex. Where available, HLA class I and class II types were obtained from metadata supplied by the sample provider rather than from assay-based typing. Subjects who had been exposed to COVID-19, were actively infected with it, or had recovered from it provided the deeply sampled blood TCRbeta repertoires that made up the dataset.

Points the paper makes about the study in general: The quantity of clinical and demographic metadata differed by source and by participant and was supplied without curation.

Each collaborating institution followed its own protocols to collect whole blood in K2EDTA tubes. For TCRbeta analysis, collaborators shipped samples as frozen whole blood, isolated PBMCs, or DNA extracted from either of those sample types. On this clone itself: Its antigen is currently not known. Nothing much larger sits one base from this clone, and base qualities are not available.

TCRbeta CDR3 regions were amplified from genomic DNA using the immunoSEQ Assay, a bias-controlled multiplex PCR. Under the source paper's analysis protocol: The number of nucleated cells in each sample was estimated by amplification of reference gene primers within the assay. To quantify the absolute abundance of each unique TCRbeta CDR3 rearrangement, sequence reads were collapsed and filtered. For each sample, productive Simpson clonality was calculated as the square root of Simpson's diversity index across productive rearrangements. Not all clones reach the TCRdb copy of this immuneACCESS table, which keeps in-frame sequences only. Checked studies attribute under half of the gap to unresolved V genes and leave the rest unexplained. Clonal size and the V and J genes are those of that table, whereas D and trimming came from the DNA. This sample comprises under 200,000 clones, over 75% of them detected only once. Jointly, the top ten make up around 7% of the sample.

Sequences were obtained from peripheral blood. The sequence was collected from a man aged 65 to 85 with active or convalescent COVID-19.

The CDR3 amino acid sequence is: CASSFRGRGNTIYF. At the DNA level, the sequence is TGTGCCAGCAGCTTCAGGGGGCGAGGAAACACCATATATTTT. This sequence uses TRBV11-2 and TRBJ1-3; 8 central nucleotides agree with TRBD1. Trimming leaves V shorter by 3 bases and J shorter by 4 bases, with the junction holding 2 bases beyond the gene matches. From cysteine to phenylalanine, the CDR3 is 14 amino acids long. The DNA shown is the 42-base CDR3, in frame from base 1. CDR1 and CDR2 are drawn from the germline V gene: SGHAT, FQNNGV.